These T cell receptor beta chains were read from a single sample in a study of beta chain features in type 1 diabetes. Measured with immunoSEQ multiplex PCR; TCRdb has only the in-frame clones, and not every one. The sample contains 120,000 or so clones, 17% of which appear only once. Input material: central memory CD4+ T cells from blood. All receptors derive from a man between 18 and 29 years old with type 1 diabetes. The CDR3 runs from the conserved cysteine through the conserved F or W.

TRBV20-1	TRBJ2-5	CSAEETQYF
TRBV11-2	TRBJ2-5	CASSFQRGRWETQYF
TRBV28	TRBJ2-1	CASSVTGREFF
TRBV10-2	TRBJ2-7	CASSDPYRPQGLEQYF
TRBV19	TRBJ2-7	CASSREMTYEQYF
TRBV5-1	TRBJ2-1	CASSLESDNEQFF
TRBV5-1	TRBJ2-1	CASSQGYGSYNEQFF
TRBV15	TRBJ2-5	CATSRSTSGRETQYF
TRBV7-2	TRBJ2-1	CASSQQVPYNEQFF
TRBV10-3	TRBJ2-7	CAISDLATSYEQYF
TRBV28	TRBJ1-5	CASSNRGSNQPQHF
TRBV10-3	TRBJ2-3	CAIGSLAGGTDTQYF
TRBV15	TRBJ2-7	CATSRAMTSVNAYEQYF
TRBV4-1	TRBJ2-3	CASSQVAGFGGTDTQYF
TRBV30	TRBJ1-6	CAWSQSSSPLHF
TRBV30	TRBJ1-5	CAWSVGGGSQPQHF
TRBV18	TRBJ2-7	CASSTISSYEQYF
TRBV27	TRBJ2-2	CASNTRGEHTGELFF
TRBV7-2	TRBJ2-4	CASSFPGRRGDIQYF
TRBV20-1	TRBJ1-1	CSAQGNTEAFF
TRBV7-3	TRBJ2-5	CASSSQPGGQETQYF
TRBV4-2	TRBJ2-2	CASSQVGGSFGGELFF
TRBV28	TRBJ2-6	CASSRDGQGLRANVLTF
TRBV7-9	TRBJ1-2	CASSSYDRTPDTF
TRBV4-2	TRBJ2-5	CASSLDVAGTSGETQYF
TRBV7-2	TRBJ2-3	CASSLNPGADTQYF
TRBV5-1	TRBJ1-1	CASSTLHSSSSTEAFF
TRBV7-7	TRBJ2-7	CASSPLGDYDYEQYF
TRBV30	TRBJ1-4	CAWSSDGEKLFF
TRBV2	TRBJ2-1	CASSGLVAQFF
TRBV9	TRBJ2-7	CASSPRGSGASYEQYF
TRBV28	TRBJ2-3	CASSATSGGAGGTDTQYF
TRBV11-2	TRBJ1-5	CASSLAGGNQPQHF
TRBV19	TRBJ2-1	CASSPEREGYEQFF
TRBV5-1	TRBJ2-7	CASSLVAKDEQHF
TRBV5-4	TRBJ2-1	CASSRDSYNEQFF
TRBV7-9	TRBJ1-1	CASSLQGRTEAFF
TRBV2	TRBJ2-1	CASRNRDSPYNEQFF
TRBV4-2	TRBJ2-4	CASSQTLRLAGGGHLKNIQYF
TRBV7-9	TRBJ1-1	CASSLDLSGAGEAFF
TRBV7-2	TRBJ2-3	CASSLYGDTQYF
TRBV6-1	TRBJ2-3	CASSETSGGTHTGDTQYF
TRBV10-2	TRBJ2-7	CASGGLGTFSEQYF
TRBV6-5	TRBJ2-1	CASSYSTAADNEQFF
TRBV30	TRBJ2-7	CALSVGSYEQYF
TRBV29-1	TRBJ2-1	CSAPRLDRDLENEQFF
TRBV5-1	TRBJ2-3	CASSNQGPATDTQYF
TRBV30	TRBJ2-4	CAWSAQGMGNIQYF
TRBV30	TRBJ2-5	CAWSTGRETQYF
TRBV2	TRBJ1-6	CASRSVQGSLHF
TRBV30	TRBJ2-3	CAWRGGQGSDTQYF
TRBV7-2	TRBJ2-1	CATSPGQGSDEQFF
TRBV19	TRBJ2-3	CATDPRGSADTQYF
TRBV4-1	TRBJ2-5	CASSQDSGGLGTQYF
TRBV5-1	TRBJ2-7	CASSLAGGASYEQYF